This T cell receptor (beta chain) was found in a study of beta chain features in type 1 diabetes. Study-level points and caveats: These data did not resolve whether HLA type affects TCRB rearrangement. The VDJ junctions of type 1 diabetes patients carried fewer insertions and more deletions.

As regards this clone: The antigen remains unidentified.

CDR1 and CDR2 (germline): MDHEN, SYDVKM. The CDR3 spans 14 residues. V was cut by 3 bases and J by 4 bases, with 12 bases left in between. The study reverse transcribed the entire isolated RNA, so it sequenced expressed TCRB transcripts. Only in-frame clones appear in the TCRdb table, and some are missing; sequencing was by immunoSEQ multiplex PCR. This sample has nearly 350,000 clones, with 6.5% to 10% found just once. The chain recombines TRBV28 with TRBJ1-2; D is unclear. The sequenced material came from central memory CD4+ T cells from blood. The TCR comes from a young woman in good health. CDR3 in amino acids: CASSLAISGYGYTF. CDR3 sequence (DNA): TGTGCCAGCAGTTTGGCGATCAGTGGCTATGGCTACACCTTC.